The 19 T cell receptor beta chains listed next were all sequenced from one sample in a study of lymphopenia after photon versus proton radiotherapy. The table came from immunoSEQ multiplex PCR; TCRdb's copy has only in-frame clones and leaves some out. The sample has roughly 18,000 clones, approximately 85% seen once. Sequencing used peripheral blood, obtained from a patient treated with photon-based radiotherapy. These receptors were collected from a woman between 50 and 59 years old with pancreatic cancer.

The V and J genes are TRBV11-2 and TRBJ2-2, with D possibly TRBD1 on 5 matching bases. This CDR3 comprises 15 residues. The V end was cut by 2 bases, the J end by 5 bases, with 12 bases between. Per the germline V gene, CDR1 is SGHAT and CDR2 is FQNNGV. The CDR3 DNA follows: TGTGCCAGCAGCTTAAAACCAAAGGGGACCGGGGAGCTGTTTTTT. It translates to CASSLKPKGTGELFF.

The rearrangement links TRBV7-2 to TRBJ2-1; D not certain. Trimming took off 0 bases at V and 5 bases at J, with 11 bases between the two ends. The CDR3 extends over 15 amino acids. From germline, CDR1 is SGHTA and CDR2 FQGNSA. The CDR3 DNA follows: TGTGCCAGCAGCTTAGCTCTGGGGTCCAACAATGAGCAGTTCTTC. Translated, it gives CASSLALGSNNEQFF.

V usage is TRBV27 and J usage is TRBJ1-5, with D uncertain. V gave up 0 bases and J gave up 0 bases, with 6 bases separating them. This CDR3 comprises 15 residues. In germline, CDR1 is MNHEY, CDR2 SMNVEV (reference sequence). The CDR3 region is CASSLSWLSNQPQHF. In DNA, the CDR3 is TGTGCCAGCAGTTTATCGTGGCTTAGCAATCAGCCCCAGCATTTT.

The chain has TRBV10-1 and TRBJ2-1; no clear D. CDR1 WNHNN and CDR2 SYGVQD come from the germline V gene (reference sequence). CDR3 length equals 15 residues. Trimming took off 2 bases at V and 0 bases at J, with 8 bases between the two ends. CDR3 DNA sequence: TGCGCCAGCAGTGAGGTGGGAAGCTCCTACAATGAGCAGTTCTTC. Translating gives CASSEVGSSYNEQFF.

The chain links TRBV6-5 to TRBJ2-2; D possibly corresponds to TRBD1 (5 bases). The V gene's germline CDR1 is MNHEY and CDR2 SVGAGI. There are 15 residues in the CDR3. Trimming pared 5 bases from V and 1 base from J, leaving 11 bases between. This CDR3 is CASSRVQGNTGELFF. The CDR3 DNA sequence: TGTGCCAGCAGTCGCGTTCAGGGGAACACCGGGGAGCTGTTTTTT.

V usage is TRBV27 and J usage is TRBJ2-6; D unclear. CDR3 length: 16 amino acids. Per germline, CDR1 MNHEY and CDR2 SMNVEV (reference sequence). V was trimmed by 8 bases and J by 2 bases, leaving 16 bases between them. The CDR3 nucleotides read TGTGCCAGCTCCCCAAGGCAGACGGCTGGGGCCAACGTCCTGACTTTC. Amino acid sequence: CASSPRQTAGANVLTF.

The rearrangement uses TRBV18 and TRBJ2-1; D is undetermined. The CDR3 has 12 residues. V was cut by 2 bases and J by 7 bases, with 6 bases left in between. Germline V gene lookup returns CDR1 KGHSH and CDR2 LQKENI. CDR3 DNA sequence: TGTGCCAGCTCACCAGAAGGGAATGAGCAGTTCTTC. Protein product: CASSPEGNEQFF.

The rearrangement joins TRBV21-1 to TRBJ2-6; the listed D gene, TRBD1, was not tested against the DNA. TRBV21-1 is flagged as a pseudogene. This CDR3 is 18 amino acids long. CDR3 sequence: CASSKGQGACGGANVLTF. Written as DNA, the CDR3 is TGTGCCAGCAGCAAAGGACAGGGGGCGTGTGGCGGGGCCAACGTCCTGACTTTC.

The chain joins TRBV4-3 to TRBJ1-5; 7 bases line up with TRBD1. The germline V gene has CDR1 LGHNA and CDR2 YSLEER. V was pared by 0 bases and J by 5 bases, with 7 bases of the junction left unmatched. The CDR3 contains 16 residues. The CDR3 reads CASSQDPTGRYQPQHF. CDR3 DNA sequence: TGCGCCAGCAGCCAAGATCCGACAGGGAGGTATCAGCCCCAGCATTTT.

This chain connects TRBV9 to TRBJ2-3; either TRBD1 or TRBD2 may supply D (5 bases each). V lost 0 bases and J 1 base, leaving 12 bases between the germline ends. From germline, CDR1 is SGDLS and CDR2 YYNGEE. CDR3 length equals 16 residues. This chain's CDR3 is CASSVAAGTRTDTQYF. The CDR3 nucleotides are TGTGCCAGCAGCGTAGCAGCAGGGACGCGCACAGATACGCAGTATTTT.

The sample holds one count of this clone. This rearrangement joins TRBV5-1 to TRBJ2-1; maybe TRBD2 (6 bases). Germline CDR1 reads SGHRS; CDR2 reads YFSETQ. V lost 4 bases and J lost 10, with 12 bases in between. This CDR3 has 12 amino acids. Here the CDR3 reads CASSLGRQEQFF. The DNA of the CDR3 is TGCGCCAGCAGCCTGGGGAGGCAGGAGCAGTTCTTC.

The chain combines TRBV7-9 with TRBJ2-5; 9 bases align to TRBD1. The CDR3 consists of 15 residues. With 5 bases clipped from V and 4 bases from J, the junction kept 8 bases outside the gene matches. The V gene's germline CDR1 is SEHNR and CDR2 FQNEAQ (reference sequence). This CDR3 is CASSGRTGEGETQYF. The CDR3 nucleotides are TGTGCCAGCAGCGGCCGGACAGGGGAAGGAGAGACCCAGTACTTC. Filled out from reference TRBV7-9 and TRBJ2-5, the complete variable domain reads DTGVSQNPRHKITKRGQNVTFRCDPISEHNRLYWYRQTLGQGPEFLTYFQNEAQLEKSRLLSDRFSAERPKGSFSTLEIQRTEQGDSAMYLCASSGRTGEGETQYFGPGTRLLVL.

The CDR3 protein is CASSLYSYEQYF. DNA for the CDR3: TGTGCCAGCAGCTTGTACTCCTACGAGCAGTACTTC. The chain links TRBV5-8 to TRBJ2-7; D gene uncertain. Trimming took 1 base from V and 0 from J, leaving 2 bases between them. This CDR3 comprises 12 residues. CDR1 is SGHTS and CDR2 is YDEGEE in the germline V gene.

The chain recombines TRBV10-3 with TRBJ2-7; 8 positions agree with TRBD2. Per the germline V gene, CDR1 is ENHRY and CDR2 is SYGVKD. With V trimmed by 3 bases and J by 2 bases, 3 bases remained unmatched. This CDR3 comprises 14 residues. CDR3 loop: CAISDGLAPYEQYF. The CDR3 nucleotides read TGTGCCATCAGTGATGGACTAGCTCCCTACGAGCAGTACTTC.

The chain employs TRBV5-6 and TRBJ2-1, with D perhaps TRBD1 (6 bases). Germline loops: CDR1 SGHDT, CDR2 YYEEEE. V lost 3 bases to trimming and J lost 9 bases, with 13 bases between them. This CDR3 has 13 amino acids. This chain's CDR3 is CASSSTGISEQFF. CDR3 DNA sequence: TGTGCCAGCAGCTCTACAGGGATCTCTGAGCAGTTCTTC.

The chain uses TRBV7-9 and TRBJ1-1; D unclear. The CDR3 runs to 14 residues. Germline V lookup: CDR1 SEHNR, CDR2 FQNEAQ (reference sequence). The germline V and J ends were trimmed by 6 bases and 8 bases, with 19 bases remaining between them. The CDR3 spells CASSPRTGDFEAFF. The CDR3 DNA is TGTGCCAGCAGTCCGAGGACTGGGGATTTCGAAGCTTTCTTT.

The chain joins TRBV29-1 to TRBJ2-7; 9 nucleotides agree with TRBD1. V lost 6 bases to trimming and J lost 3 bases; unmatched junction nucleotides: 3. This CDR3 region has 12 residues. The germline V gene has CDR1 SQVTM and CDR2 ANQGSEA. For the CDR3, the DNA is TGCAGCGTGGGACAGGGAGGCTACGAGCAGTACTTC. The encoded protein is CSVGQGGYEQYF.

This sequence joins TRBV6-5 and TRBJ2-7; 10 nucleotides align to TRBD2. Looked up from germline, CDR1 is MNHEY and CDR2 is SVGAGI. The V segment lost 2 bases and the J segment 3 bases; nucleotides outside the gene matches: 1. The CDR3 runs to 14 residues. CDR3 region: CASSYASGSYEQYF. CDR3 nucleotide sequence: TGTGCCAGCAGTTACGCTAGCGGGAGCTACGAGCAGTACTTC.

This chain links TRBV30 with TRBJ2-2, with 14 nucleotides matching TRBD2. There are 16 residues in the CDR3. After removal of 7 bases from V and 5 bases from J, the junction contained 9 bases not matched to a gene. The germline gives CDR1 GTSNPN, CDR2 SVGIG (reference sequence). Here the CDR3 reads CALHGLAGGTTGELFF. The CDR3 coding sequence is TGTGCCTTGCATGGACTAGCGGGAGGTACGACCGGGGAGCTGTTTTTT.